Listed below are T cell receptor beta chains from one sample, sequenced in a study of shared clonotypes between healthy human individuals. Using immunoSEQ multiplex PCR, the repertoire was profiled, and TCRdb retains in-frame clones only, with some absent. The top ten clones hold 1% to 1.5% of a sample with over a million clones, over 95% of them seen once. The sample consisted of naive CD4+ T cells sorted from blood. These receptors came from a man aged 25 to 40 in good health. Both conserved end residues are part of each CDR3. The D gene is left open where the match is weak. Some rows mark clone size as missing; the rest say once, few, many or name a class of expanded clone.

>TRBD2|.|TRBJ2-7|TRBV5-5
TGTGCCAGCAGTCGCGCTAGCGGGATTGACGAGCAGTACTTC
CASSRASGIDEQYF
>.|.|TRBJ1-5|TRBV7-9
TGTGCCAGCAGCTTGGGTGCGGCAATTAGCAATCAGCCCCAGCATTTT
CASSLGAAISNQPQHF
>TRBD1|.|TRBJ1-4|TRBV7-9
TGTGCCAGCAGCTCTTTTAAGGGGGCGCATGGTGAAAAACTGTTTTTT
CASSSFKGAHGEKLFF
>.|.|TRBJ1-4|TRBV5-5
TGTGCCAGCAGCTTGGCCCCCCCGGAGGCAACTAATGAAAAACTGTTTTTT
CASSLAPPEATNEKLFF
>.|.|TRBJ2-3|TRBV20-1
TGCAGTGCTCGGGACCCTGCGCAGTATTTT
CSARDPAQYF
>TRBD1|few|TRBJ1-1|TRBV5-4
TGTGCCAGCAGCTTGCCCACAGGGGGCCAAGGAGCTTTCTTT
CASSLPTGGQGAFF
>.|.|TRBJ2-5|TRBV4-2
TGTGCCAGCAGCCCTGGGACTGCCCTAGCCCAGTACTTC
CASSPGTALAQYF
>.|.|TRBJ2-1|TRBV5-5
TGTGCCAGCAGCTTGGAGATGGCCTACAATGAGCAGTTCTTC
CASSLEMAYNEQFF
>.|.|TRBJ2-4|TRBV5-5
TGTGCCAGCAGCTTGACGGTTGTGGCCAAAAACATTCAGTACTTC
CASSLTVVAKNIQYF
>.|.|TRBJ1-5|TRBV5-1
TGCGCCAGCAGCTTGCTCGGTTATAGCAATCAGCCCCAGCATTTT
CASSLLGYSNQPQHF
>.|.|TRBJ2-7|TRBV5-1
TGCGCCAGCAGACGGGACGGAGGCTACGAGCAGTACTTC
CASRRDGGYEQYF
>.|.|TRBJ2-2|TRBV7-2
TGTGCCAGCAGCTTAGTGCGGCAGCAGAGCGGGGAGCTGTTTTTT
CASSLVRQQSGELFF
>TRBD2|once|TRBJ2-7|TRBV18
TGTGCCAGCTCACCAGTAGCGGGAGGGACCCACGAGCAGTACTTC
CASSPVAGGTHEQYF
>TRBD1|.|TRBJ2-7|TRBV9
TGTGCCAGCAGCGCCCGACAGGGAAACTACGAGCAGTACTTC
CASSARQGNYEQYF
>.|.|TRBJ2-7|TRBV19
TGTGCCAGTAGTACCTACTCCTACGAGCAGTACTTC
CASSTYSYEQYF
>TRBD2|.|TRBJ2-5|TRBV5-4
TGTGCCAGCAGCTTGGGAAGCGGGAGGGGTCCAGAGACCCAGTACTTC
CASSLGSGRGPETQYF
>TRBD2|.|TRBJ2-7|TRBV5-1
TGCGCCAGCACAGCGGGAGCTATGAGCTCCTACGAGCAGTACTTC
CASTAGAMSSYEQYF
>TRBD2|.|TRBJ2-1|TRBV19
TGTGCCAGTACCCGATGGCCAGCGGGAGGGTCCCGAACCTACAATGAGCAGTTCTTC
CASTRWPAGGSRTYNEQFF
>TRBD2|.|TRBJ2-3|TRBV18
TGTGCCAGCGTCACTAGCGGCACAGATACGCAGTATTTT
CASVTSGTDTQYF